One and the same sample provided the 17 T cell receptor beta chains below, sequenced in a study of T cells in Graves' hyperthyroidism and ophthalmopathy. The investigators amplified TCR beta CDR3 regions from RNA transcripts. Initially, a first-round RT-PCR of the TCR CDR3 employed the HTBI primer set. Each CDR3 protein is one row after TCRdb ran MiXCR on the multiplex PCR reads. The data hold around 700,000 distinct CDR3 sequences, with 35% observed a single time. The sequenced material came from blood. The receptors shown here come from a woman in her thirties or forties with Graves' hyperthyroidism.

This clonotype has more than one count but fewer than ten. The rearrangement uses TRBV6-5 and TRBJ2-7, with D unresolved. The CDR3 totals 15 residues. V was clipped by 0 bases and J by 0 bases, with 9 bases between them. CDR1 and CDR2 from the germline V gene are MNHEY and SVGAGI. Here the CDR3 DNA reads TGTGCCAGCAGTTACTCGAGCAGGAGCTCCTACGAGCAGTACTTC. This encodes CASSYSSRSSYEQYF.

Only a few counts were recorded for this clonotype. The chain links TRBV6-5 to TRBJ1-3; 9 bases are shared with TRBD1. V lost 5 bases, J lost 2 bases, and 4 bases stayed unmatched. This CDR3 comprises 15 residues. Germline V gene lookup returns CDR1 MNHEY and CDR2 SVGAGI. The CDR3 reads CASSPWTGAGNTIYF. CDR3 coding DNA: TGTGCCAGCAGTCCGTGGACAGGGGCTGGAAACACCATATATTTT.

Many counts were recorded for this clonotype. The chain carries TRBV10-3 and TRBJ2-5; D unclear. CDR1 is ENHRY and CDR2 is SYGVKD in the germline V gene. This CDR3 spans 14 amino acids. The ends were cut back, 0 bases at V and 4 bases at J, with 9 bases in the middle. The CDR3 region has the DNA TGTGCCATCAGTGAGTCTTCCTTCGGAGAGACCCAGTACTTC. Its protein is CAISESSFGETQYF.

This clonotype was detected a few times. The chain couples TRBV30 to TRBJ2-6; 9 bases are shared with TRBD1. This CDR3 region has 14 residues. V gave up 5 bases and J gave up 4 bases; unmatched junction bases: 3. Germline lookup yields CDR1 GTSNPN and CDR2 SVGIG (reference sequence). The CDR3 DNA is TGTGCCTGGGGACAGGGGACAGGGGCCAACGTCCTGACTTTC. Its translation is CAWGQGTGANVLTF. Full variable domain (remainder filled in from reference TRBV30 and TRBJ2-6): SQTIHQWPATLVQPVGSPLSLECTVEGTSNPNLYWYRQAAGRGLQLLFYSVGIGQISSEVPQNLSASRPQDRQFILSSKKLLLSDSGFYLCAWGQGTGANVLTFGAGSRLTVL.

To note about this clonotype: Just one base apart from a much larger clone, this may be a read error. The CDR3 nucleotides are TGTGCCAGCAGTTACGGTGGGGCTGGAAACATCATATATTTT. Translating it yields CASSYGGAGNIIYF. The V call is TRBV12-3 or TRBV12-4, the J call TRBJ1-3; TRBD1 is a possible D gene (5 bases). The CDR3 contains 14 residues.

The table lists this clonotype with many counts. V usage is TRBV29-1 and J usage is TRBJ1-2; D not resolved. V was pared by 6 bases and J by 6 bases, with 8 bases between. This CDR3 region has 10 residues. Germline values: CDR1 SQVTM, CDR2 ANQGSEA. CDR3 sequence reads: CSVSQDGYTF. CDR3 coding DNA: TGCAGCGTAAGCCAAGATGGCTACACCTTC.

This clonotype was seen repeatedly, ten times or more. The chain combines TRBV2 with TRBJ2-7; no clear D. Germline V gives CDR1 SNHLY, CDR2 FYNNEI. V was clipped by 6 bases and J by 0 bases, with 12 bases between them. The CDR3 has 14 amino acids. DNA of the CDR3: TGTGCCAGCAGGGACGACCAACCCTCCTACGAGCAGTACTTC. This gives the protein CASRDDQPSYEQYF.

A few counts support this clonotype. V usage is TRBV6-2 or TRBV6-3 and J usage is TRBJ2-5; possible D gene TRBD2, 5 bases. The V gene lost 0 bases and the J gene lost 2 bases, with 10 bases spanning the gap. The germline gives CDR1 MNHEY, CDR2 SVGEGT. This CDR3 contains 15 residues. Written as DNA, the CDR3 is TGTGCCAGCAGTTACTCGAGTAGCGAGCAAGAGACCCAGTACTTC. Its protein is CASSYSSSEQETQYF.

V usage is TRBV10-2 and J usage is TRBJ2-7; TRBD1 might be the D (5 bases). The ends were cut back, 6 bases at V and 6 bases at J, with 18 bases in the middle. From germline, CDR1 is WSHSY and CDR2 SAAADI. The CDR3 runs 14 residues. The CDR3: CASRARVGRREQYF. In DNA, the CDR3 is TGCGCCAGCAGGGCCAGGGTAGGACGACGCGAGCAGTACTTC.

The chain joins TRBV6-1 to TRBJ1-5; 7 bases match TRBD1. Per the germline V gene, CDR1 is MNHNS and CDR2 is SASEGT. CDR3 length: 14 residues. With 8 bases clipped from V and 4 bases from J, the junction kept 8 bases outside the gene matches. CDR3 protein: CASGLGQTNQPQHF. CDR3 DNA sequence: TGTGCCAGCGGCCTGGGACAGACTAATCAGCCCCAGCATTTT.

The V and J genes are TRBV20-1 and TRBJ2-5; TRBD2 might be the D (7 bases). The germline CDR1 and CDR2 sequences are DFQATT and SNEGSKA (reference sequence). There are 17 residues in the CDR3. V was trimmed by 5 bases and J by 0 bases, leaving 22 bases between them. The DNA of the CDR3 is TGCAGTGCTGCACAATGGGAGGGGGGGATGTACCAAGAGACCCAGTACTTC. It encodes CSAAQWEGGMYQETQYF.

Ten or more counts support this clonotype. This chain joins TRBV7-2 and TRBJ1-2; D might be TRBD1 (5 bases). The CDR3 has 14 residues. The germline gives CDR1 SGHTA, CDR2 FQGNSA. V was cut by 5 bases and J by 4 bases, with 14 bases left in between. CDR3 sequence (DNA): TGTGCCAGCAGCCCACGGGGCTTCAGCTATGGCTACACCTTC. Translation gives CASSPRGFSYGYTF.

This clonotype was counted only a few times. This could be a read error, since a much larger clone is one nucleotide away. This chain uses TRBV29-1 with TRBJ2-5, with 7 bases that match TRBD2. Germline CDR1 and CDR2: SQVTM and ANQGSEA. CDR3 length: 14 residues. The V gene end was trimmed by 6 bases and the J gene end by 3 bases; junction bases not matched to a gene: 10. The chain's CDR3 is CSVSTGAGKETQYF. In DNA form, the CDR3 reads TGCAGCGTCTCGACGGGAGCGGGGAAAGAGACCCAGTACTTC.

As to this clonotype: In this CDR3 the conserved last residue, phenylalanine or tryptophan, is missing, so a read error is likely. This chain uses TRBV7-2 with TRBJ1-2; tentatively, D is TRBD1 (6 bases). CDR3 length: 12 residues. V lost 5 bases to trimming and J lost 5 bases, with 9 bases between them. Per the germline V gene, CDR1 is SGHTA and CDR2 is FQGNSA. CDR3 bases: TGTGCCAGCAGCCCAACAGGGTATGGCTACACCTGC. It is translated as CASSPTGYGYTC.

This clonotype was observed at least ten times. The chain has TRBV24-1 and TRBJ2-7; maybe TRBD2 (6 bases). The CDR3 extends over 14 amino acids. Germline CDR1 KGHDR, CDR2 SFDVKD. V lost 6 bases to trimming and J lost 2 bases, with 13 bases between them. In DNA, the CDR3 is TGTGCCACCAGTCGGGACTCCCCTCCCTACGAGCAGTACTTC. It codes for CATSRDSPPYEQYF.

This clonotype was counted at least ten times. The CDR3 DNA reads as TGCGCCAGCAGCCGAACAGGGATCGACGAGCAGTACTTC. Residues: CASSRTGIDEQYF. The gene calls are TRBV4-1 and TRBJ2-7; D is possibly TRBD1 (6 bases). V was trimmed by 4 bases and J by 5 bases, leaving 12 bases between them. In germline, CDR1 is MGHRA, CDR2 YSYEKL. This CDR3 is built from 13 residues.

Regarding this clonotype: With a much larger clone just one base away, this may be a read error. The chain couples TRBV7-2 to TRBJ1-2; possibly TRBD1 for D (5 bases). The CDR3 loop spans 14 amino acids. Trimming took off 5 bases at V and 7 bases at J, with 17 bases between the two ends. Germline assignment: CDR1 SGHTA and CDR2 FQGNSA. The CDR3 protein is CASSPRDSPTGYTF. DNA for the CDR3: TGTGCCAGCAGCCCCCGGGACTCCCCGACTGGCTACACCTTC.